One sample yielded the 28 T cell receptor beta chains listed below, sequenced in a study of T cells after yellow fever vaccination. MiXCR was run by TCRdb on the 5' RACE reads, yielding one entry per CDR3 protein. This table has 500,000 to 650,000 distinct CDR3 sequences, approximately 16% appearing once. The sample in question was PBMCs, obtained more than 4 days after the first yellow fever vaccination. Source of these receptors: a man aged 18 to 30 who received the YFV17D yellow fever vaccine.

The sample holds a few counts of this clonotype. The genes are TRBV6-2 or TRBV6-3 and TRBJ2-1; the D is unclear. V gave up 6 bases and J gave up 3 bases, with 18 bases separating them. The germline CDR1 and CDR2 sequences are MNHEY and SVGEGT. CDR3 size: 16 residues. Here the CDR3 DNA reads TGTGCCAGCAGACCCGTTGTCAGTACAAGCTACAATGAGCAGTTCTTC. Residues: CASRPVVSTSYNEQFF.

The chain is built from TRBV5-6 and TRBJ2-1; either TRBD1 or TRBD2 may supply D (7 bases each). Trimming left V 3 bases short and J 9 bases short, with 16 bases between. This CDR3 is built from 14 residues. From germline, CDR1 is SGHDT and CDR2 YYEEEE. The CDR3 loop reads CASSSGGGSGEQFF. The CDR3 bases are TGTGCCAGCAGCTCAGGGGGGGGTTCGGGTGAGCAGTTCTTC.

V usage is TRBV2 and J usage is TRBJ2-5, with TRBD1 matching over 8 bases. The V segment lost 3 bases and the J segment 2 bases; nucleotides outside the gene matches: 5. The CDR3 totals 15 residues. Germline loops: CDR1 SNHLY, CDR2 FYNNEI. CDR3 sequence reads: CASSDSWTGQETQYF. The CDR3 DNA sequence: TGTGCCAGCAGTGATTCTTGGACAGGGCAAGAGACCCAGTACTTC.

This clonotype was detected a few times. The genes are TRBV19 and TRBJ2-7; D gene unclear. CDR1 is LNHDA, CDR2 SQIVND, per germline (reference sequence). This CDR3 spans 15 amino acids. V was trimmed by 10 bases and J by 3 bases, leaving 22 bases between them. CDR3 nucleotides: TGTGCCACGAGCCCACAGCACCTGCTCAACTACGAGCAGTACTTC. Translating gives CATSPQHLLNYEQYF. Supplemented by reference TRBV19 and TRBJ2-7, the full variable domain reads DGGITQSPKYLFRKEGQNVTLSCEQNLNHDAMYWYRQDPGQGLRLIYYSQIVNDFQKGDIAEGYSVSREKKESFPLTVTSAQKNPTAFYLCATSPQHLLNYEQYFGPGTRLTVT.

In this sample, this clonotype turned up a few times. The J gene is TRBJ2-2, the V gene TRBV6-2 or TRBV6-3, with no clear D. Per the germline V gene, CDR1 is MNHEY and CDR2 is SVGEGT. The length of the CDR3 is 16 residues. Trimming shortened V by 2 bases and J by 1 base, and 11 bases separated the two germline ends. The CDR3 spells CASSYNPSVNTGELFF. In DNA, the CDR3 is TGTGCCAGCAGTTACAACCCATCAGTGAACACCGGGGAGCTGTTTTTT.

The V and J genes are TRBV20-1 and TRBJ1-1; 7 bases are a match to TRBD1. The CDR3 is 14 residues long. Germline values: CDR1 DFQATT, CDR2 SNEGSKA (reference sequence). The J segment lost 4 bases and the V segment lost 0 bases, leaving 5 bases of the junction unmatched. CDR3 sequence reads: CSARDKTGPTEAFF. The CDR3 nucleotides read TGCAGTGCTAGAGATAAGACAGGGCCCACTGAAGCTTTCTTT.

This chain links TRBV5-4 with TRBJ2-7; D is perhaps TRBD2 (6 bases). The germline CDR1 and CDR2 sequences are SGHNT and YYREEE (reference sequence). V lost 3 bases and J lost 6, with 16 bases in between. This CDR3 is built from 14 residues. The CDR3 DNA reads TGTGCCAGCAGCTCGAAACAAGGGCGGGGCGAGCAGTACTTC. Residues: CASSSKQGRGEQYF.

This chain joins TRBV6-1 and TRBJ2-6; TRBD1 agrees at 11 bases. V lost 10 bases and J lost 5; bases outside the gene matches: 10. Germline-derived CDR1 and CDR2 are MNHNS and SASEGT. The CDR3 has 16 residues. The DNA for the CDR3 is TGTGCCACTCACCCGGGACAGGGGGTCTGGGCCAACGTCCTGACTTTC. It specifies CATHPGQGVWANVLTF.

The chain recombines TRBV5-1 with TRBJ2-2; D gene unclear. The CDR3 length is 15 residues. V gave up 4 bases and J gave up 0 bases, with 10 bases separating them. Looked up from germline, CDR1 is SGHRS and CDR2 is YFSETQ. This chain's CDR3 is CASSRDTANTGELFF. In nucleotides, the CDR3 is TGCGCCAGCAGCCGTGACACTGCGAACACCGGGGAGCTGTTTTTT.

This clonotype was seen a handful of times. The chain joins TRBV12-3 or TRBV12-4 to TRBJ2-3; D not certain. The CDR3 is 15 amino acids. Trimming left V 5 bases short and J 0 bases short, with 12 bases between. The CDR3, as DNA: TGTGCCAGCAGTCCCAGCTCAATTAGCACAGATACGCAGTATTTT. Amino acids: CASSPSSISTDTQYF.

This clonotype has more than one count but fewer than ten. The rearrangement uses TRBV4-2 and TRBJ2-3; 11 bases align to TRBD1. The CDR3 spans 15 residues. Trimming cost V 2 bases and J 5 bases; bases outside gene matches: 3. The germline gives CDR1 LGHNA, CDR2 YNFKEQ. CDR3 bases: TGTGCCAGCAGCCAAAGGACAGGGGGCCAAGATACGCAGTATTTT. Its protein product is CASSQRTGGQDTQYF.

V usage is TRBV12-3 or TRBV12-4 and J usage is TRBJ2-2; no clear D gene. This CDR3 has 17 amino acids. V lost 3 bases and J lost 0, with 14 bases in between. CDR3 residues: CASSFVVGTSNTGELFF. CDR3 nucleotide sequence: TGTGCCAGCAGTTTCGTAGTCGGCACATCGAACACCGGGGAGCTGTTTTTT.

V and J are TRBV15 and TRBJ1-5; TRBD1 might be the D (5 bases). V was clipped by 0 bases and J by 0 bases, with 12 bases between them. The germline V gene has CDR1 LNHNV and CDR2 YYDKDF (reference sequence). The CDR3 consists of 17 residues. The CDR3 sequence is CATSRDWAGISNQPQHF. CDR3 nucleotide sequence: TGTGCCACCAGCAGAGATTGGGCAGGGATTAGCAATCAGCCCCAGCATTTT.

J is TRBJ2-1 and V is TRBV5-1; D call uncertain. Germline CDR1 and CDR2: SGHRS and YFSETQ. Deletions cut 4 bases from V and 4 bases from J, with 15 bases between. CDR3 size: 15 residues. The CDR3 nucleotides are TGCGCCAGCAGCAGGGAACAAACCCCGTACAATGAGCAGTTCTTC. This codes for CASSREQTPYNEQFF.

This clonotype came up many times. The V and J genes are TRBV3-1 and TRBJ2-3; D is unclear. The germline V gene has CDR1 LGHDT and CDR2 YNNKEL (reference sequence). This CDR3 is built from 13 residues. The germline V and J ends were trimmed by 2 bases and 5 bases, with 8 bases remaining between them. The CDR3 coding sequence is TGTGCCAGCAGCCAACAAGGTGTAGATACGCAGTATTTT. It translates to CASSQQGVDTQYF.

This clonotype was seen a few times. The chain joins TRBV25-1 to TRBJ2-1; D not certain. Trimming left V 0 bases short and J 13 bases short, with 7 bases between. Germline V gene sequence: CDR1 MGHDK, CDR2 SYGVNS. This CDR3 has 11 amino acids. The CDR3 nucleotides read TGTGCCAGCAGTGAATATGAGGAACAGTTCTTC. It yields the protein CASSEYEEQFF. The whole variable domain, filled in from reference TRBV25-1 and TRBJ2-1, reads EADIYQTPRYLVIGTGKKITLECSQTMGHDKMYWYQQDPGMELHLIHYSYGVNSTEKGDLSSESTVSRIRTEHFPLTLESARPSHTSQYLCASSEYEEQFFGPGTRLTVL.

This clonotype was observed a handful of times. The rearrangement joins TRBV4-2 to TRBJ2-2; TRBD1 aligns across 7 bases. Germline-derived CDR1 and CDR2 are LGHNA and YNFKEQ. The V segment lost 4 bases and the J segment 0 bases; nucleotides outside the gene matches: 8. The CDR3 is 17 amino acids. The CDR3 bases are TGTGCCAGCAGCCGGGACAGTCCTTTTTCGAACACCGGGGAGCTGTTTTTT. It is translated as CASSRDSPFSNTGELFF.

This clonotype showed up just a few times. CDR3 DNA sequence: TGTGCCAGCAGCCGATGGAATCAGCCCCAGCATTTT. This codes for CASSRWNQPQHF. The genes are TRBV7-2 and TRBJ1-5, with D unresolved. Germline-derived CDR1 and CDR2 are SGHTA and FQGNSA. This CDR3 is built from 12 residues. The V end lost 5 bases, the J end lost 4 bases, and 6 bases lay between the germline ends.

This clonotype was seen a handful of times. The rearrangement uses TRBV6-2 or TRBV6-3 and TRBJ2-3; no clear D gene. V dropped 6 bases and J dropped 6 bases, with 10 bases sitting between them. The CDR3 extends over 12 amino acids. The V gene's germline CDR1 is MNHEY and CDR2 SVGEGT. Here the CDR3 reads CASSQLVDTQYF. The DNA of the CDR3 is TGTGCCAGCAGCCAGCTGGTTGATACGCAGTATTTT.

A few counts support this clonotype. V and J are TRBV6-1 and TRBJ2-3, with D tentatively TRBD2 (5 bases). V was shortened by 6 bases and J by 0 bases, with 16 bases between the two germline ends. The CDR3 totals 16 residues. CDR1 MNHNS and CDR2 SASEGT come from the germline V gene. CDR3 sequence: CASSAALGGSTDTQYF. DNA for the CDR3: TGTGCCAGCAGCGCCGCCCTTGGCGGGAGCACAGATACGCAGTATTTT.

In its sample, this clonotype was seen a few times. V usage is TRBV4-1 and J usage is TRBJ2-1; D unclear. Germline assignment: CDR1 MGHRA and CDR2 YSYEKL. The V end was cut by 1 base, the J end by 9 bases, with 16 bases between. The CDR3 loop spans 15 amino acids. CDR3 nucleotide sequence: TGCGCCAGCAGCCAAGTCGAGTTCTCCTGGGGTGAGCAGTTCTTC. It specifies CASSQVEFSWGEQFF.

This clonotype was counted at least ten times. The chain couples TRBV11-2 to TRBJ2-3; D unclear. The germline CDR1 and CDR2 sequences are SGHAT and FQNNGV. This CDR3 is built from 14 residues. Trimming left V 1 base short and J 2 bases short, with 7 bases between. For the CDR3, the DNA is TGTGCCAGCAGCTTAGGGCAGATCACAGATACGCAGTATTTT. Protein product: CASSLGQITDTQYF.

This sequence joins TRBV11-2 and TRBJ2-1; 8 bases are a match to TRBD1. The CDR3 runs to 14 residues. Germline trimming cut 2 bases from V and 8 bases from J; bases unmatched to any gene: 5. The V gene's germline CDR1 is SGHAT and CDR2 FQNNGV. CDR3 amino acids: CASSLIRGPHEQFF. CDR3 in DNA: TGTGCCAGCAGCTTAATCAGGGGGCCCCATGAGCAGTTCTTC.

This clonotype was seen a handful of times. V gene TRBV7-8 combines with J gene TRBJ2-7; 10 nucleotides line up with TRBD1. Germline V gene lookup returns CDR1 SGHVS and CDR2 FQNEAQ. The V gene end was trimmed by 5 bases and the J gene end by 2 bases; junction bases not matched to a gene: 12. The CDR3 is made up of 17 amino acids. CDR3 DNA sequence: TGTGCCAGCAGCCTGACCCGAACCGGGACAGGGGCCTACGAGCAGTACTTC. Its protein is CASSLTRTGTGAYEQYF.

This clonotype occurred many times. This sequence joins TRBV5-1 and TRBJ2-5; TRBD1 might be the D (5 bases). Trimming took 3 bases from V and 1 from J, leaving 7 bases between them. This CDR3 is built from 13 residues. Germline V gives CDR1 SGHRS, CDR2 YFSETQ. CDR3 in amino acids: CASSSRGQETQYF. The CDR3 bases are TGCGCCAGCAGCTCAAGGGGCCAAGAGACCCAGTACTTC.

V is TRBV24-1 and J is TRBJ1-1; D gene unclear. Between the trimmed V and J ends, which lost 2 bases and 1 base, there was a span of 16 bases. There are 17 residues in the CDR3. Per the germline V gene, CDR1 is KGHDR and CDR2 is SFDVKD. The CDR3 spells CATSDYRERHQNTEAFF. In DNA, the CDR3 is TGTGCCACCAGTGATTACCGGGAGAGACACCAGAACACTGAAGCTTTCTTT.

This clonotype appeared a single time. The rearrangement links TRBV6-5 to TRBJ2-5, with 9 positions matching TRBD1. This CDR3 spans 17 amino acids. The germline CDR1 and CDR2 sequences are MNHEY and SVGAGI. Trimming took 0 bases from V and 2 from J; bases not matched to a gene: 7. The CDR3 bases are TGTGCCAGCAGTTACTCAATCCCGGGACAGGGTCAAGAGACCCAGTACTTC. Translation gives CASSYSIPGQGQETQYF.

There are a few counts of this clonotype. V usage is TRBV20-1 and J usage is TRBJ1-1, with a tentative D call TRBD1 (6 bases). The CDR3 sequence is 13 residues long. In germline, CDR1 is DFQATT, CDR2 SNEGSKA (reference sequence). Trimming cost V 5 bases and J 3 bases, with 13 bases left between them. The CDR3 reads CSAPTDSYTEAFF. The CDR3 DNA follows: TGCAGTGCTCCGACGGACAGTTACACTGAAGCTTTCTTT.